The entry below describes one T cell receptor beta chain. These data originate in a study of early T cells in non-severe SARS-CoV-2 infection. Attachment of unique molecular identifiers was made to individual cDNA molecules. Each CDR3 protein gets one entry after TCRdb re-called the 5' RACE reads with MiXCR. The table shows some 27,000 distinct CDR3 sequences, with roughly 5% occurring only once. Trimming pared 11 bases from V and 8 bases from J, leaving 22 bases between. The CDR3 is 14 residues long. This TCR derives from an adult who was a healthcare worker with PCR-confirmed SARS-CoV-2 infection or an uninfected control (not recorded which). The specimen sequenced was whole blood. The V call is TRBV12-3 or TRBV12-4, the J call TRBJ2-1, with D perhaps matching TRBD2 (5 bases). CDR3 bases: TGTGCCGGCTACCGGGTCGCCGGAGGCGATGAGCAGTTCTTC. Encoded protein: CAGYRVAGGDEQFF.